This note documents a single T cell receptor (beta chain) sequence. The antigen is not known. The germline V and J ends were trimmed by 4 bases and 6 bases, with 6 bases remaining between them. This CDR3 is 12 amino acids long. Looked up from germline, CDR1 is ENHRY and CDR2 is SYGVKD. The source of the sample is a study of siplizumab effects on memory and regulatory T cells. Study-level results: Assignment to unstimulated subsets succeeded for only a minor fraction of the alloreactive clones. Naive T cells, seemingly more diverse than memory cells, seemed major alloresponse contributors.

Data came from immunoSEQ multiplex PCR; TCRdb stores just in-frame clones and leaves some out. The profile shows some 14,000 clones, around 46% of them singletons. The authors kept the mixed lymphocyte reaction cells in coculture at 37°C for roughly six days. The receptor was isolated from a human donor in good health; the cells came from an allogeneic mixed lymphocyte reaction. Some clones in this sample may be carry-over from other donors' samples. The sequencing sample was made of CFSE-low (dividing) CD4+ T cells sorted from an allogeneic mixed lymphocyte reaction. This chain links TRBV10-3 with TRBJ2-2; D is undetermined. DNA for the CDR3: TGTGCCATCAGTGGACGGGCCGGGGAGCTGTTTTTT. Its protein is CAISGRAGELFF.